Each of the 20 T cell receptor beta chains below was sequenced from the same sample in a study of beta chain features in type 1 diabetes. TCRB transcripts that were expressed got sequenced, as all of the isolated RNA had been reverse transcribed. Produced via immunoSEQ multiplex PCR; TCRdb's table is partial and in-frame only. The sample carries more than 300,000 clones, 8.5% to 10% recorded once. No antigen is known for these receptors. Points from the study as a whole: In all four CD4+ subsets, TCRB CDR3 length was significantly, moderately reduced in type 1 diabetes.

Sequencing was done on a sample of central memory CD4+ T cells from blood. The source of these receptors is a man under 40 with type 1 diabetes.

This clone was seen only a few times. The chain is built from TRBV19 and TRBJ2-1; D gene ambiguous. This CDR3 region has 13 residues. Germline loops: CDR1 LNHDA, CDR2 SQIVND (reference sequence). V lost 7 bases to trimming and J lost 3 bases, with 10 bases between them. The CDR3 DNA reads TGTGCCAGTACCCCGAATCTCTACAATGAGCAGTTCTTC. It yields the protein CASTPNLYNEQFF.

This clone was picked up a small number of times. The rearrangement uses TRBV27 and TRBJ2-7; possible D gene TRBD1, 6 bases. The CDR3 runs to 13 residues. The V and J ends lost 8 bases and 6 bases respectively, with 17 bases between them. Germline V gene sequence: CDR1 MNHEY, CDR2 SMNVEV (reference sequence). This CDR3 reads CASAWQGNGEQYF. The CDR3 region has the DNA TGTGCCAGCGCATGGCAGGGGAATGGCGAGCAGTACTTC.

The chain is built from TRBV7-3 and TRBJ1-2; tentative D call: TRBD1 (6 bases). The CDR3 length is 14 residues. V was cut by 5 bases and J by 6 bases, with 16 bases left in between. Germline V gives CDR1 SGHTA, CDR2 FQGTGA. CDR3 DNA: TGTGCCAGCAGCATAGGGGGTTGGACAGATGGCTACACCTTC. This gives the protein CASSIGGWTDGYTF.

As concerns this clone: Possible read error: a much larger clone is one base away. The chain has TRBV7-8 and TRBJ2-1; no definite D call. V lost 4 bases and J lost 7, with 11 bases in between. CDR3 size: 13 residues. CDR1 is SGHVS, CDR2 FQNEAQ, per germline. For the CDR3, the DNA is TGTGCCAGCAGCTCAGCGAAGGAGAATGAGCAGTTCTTC. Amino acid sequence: CASSSAKENEQFF.

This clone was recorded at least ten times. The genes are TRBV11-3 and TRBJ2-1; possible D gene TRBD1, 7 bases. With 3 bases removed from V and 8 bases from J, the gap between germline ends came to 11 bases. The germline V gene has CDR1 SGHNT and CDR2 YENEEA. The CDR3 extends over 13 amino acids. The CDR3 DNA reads TGTGCCAGCAGCTTCCTCAGGGGGGATGAGCAGTTCTTC. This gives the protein CASSFLRGDEQFF.

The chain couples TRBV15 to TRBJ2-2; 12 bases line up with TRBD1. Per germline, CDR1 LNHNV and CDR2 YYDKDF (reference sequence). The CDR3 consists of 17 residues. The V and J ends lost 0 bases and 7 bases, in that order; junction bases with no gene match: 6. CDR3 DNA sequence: TGTGCCACCAGCAGAGACCTCGGGACAGGGGGCTTCGGGGAGCTGTTTTTT. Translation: CATSRDLGTGGFGELFF.

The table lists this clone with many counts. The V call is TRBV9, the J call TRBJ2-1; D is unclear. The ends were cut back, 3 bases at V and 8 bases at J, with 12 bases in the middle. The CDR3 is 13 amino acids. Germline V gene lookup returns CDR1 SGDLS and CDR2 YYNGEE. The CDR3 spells CASSGRVMDEQFF. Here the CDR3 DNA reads TGTGCCAGCAGCGGCCGGGTTATGGATGAGCAGTTCTTC.

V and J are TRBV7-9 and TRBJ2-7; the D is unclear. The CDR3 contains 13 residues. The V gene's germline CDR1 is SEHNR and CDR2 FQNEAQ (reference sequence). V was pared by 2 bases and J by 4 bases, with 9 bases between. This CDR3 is CASSLPGTYEQYF. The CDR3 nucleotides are TGTGCCAGCAGCTTACCCGGCACTTACGAGCAGTACTTC.

CDR3 nucleotides: TGTGCCAGCAGTTACTCCTGGGACCCCCTGAACGAGCAGTACTTC. This sequence encodes CASSYSWDPLNEQYF. This rearrangement joins TRBV6-5 to TRBJ2-7; perhaps D is TRBD1 or TRBD2 (5 bases each). With 0 bases removed from V and 5 bases from J, the gap between germline ends came to 14 bases. Germline-derived CDR1 and CDR2 are MNHEY and SVGAGI. The CDR3 runs 15 residues.

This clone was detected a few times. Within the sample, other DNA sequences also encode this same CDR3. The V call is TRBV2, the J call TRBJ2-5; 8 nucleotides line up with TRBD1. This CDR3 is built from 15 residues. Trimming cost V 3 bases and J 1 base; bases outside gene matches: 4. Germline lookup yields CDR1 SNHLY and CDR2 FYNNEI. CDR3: CASSDRGQIQETQYF. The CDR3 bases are TGTGCCAGCAGTGACAGGGGGCAAATCCAAGAGACCCAGTACTTC.

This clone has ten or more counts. The CDR3 is CASSLSAGTGERAKNIQYF. DNA for the CDR3: TGTGCCAGCAGCCTCTCTGCCGGGACAGGGGAAAGAGCCAAAAACATTCAGTACTTC. V usage is TRBV7-2 and J usage is TRBJ2-4; 10 bases fit TRBD1. The V gene's germline CDR1 is SGHTA and CDR2 FQGNSA. The V gene end was trimmed by 5 bases and the J gene end by 0 bases; junction bases not matched to a gene: 13. The CDR3 extends over 19 amino acids.

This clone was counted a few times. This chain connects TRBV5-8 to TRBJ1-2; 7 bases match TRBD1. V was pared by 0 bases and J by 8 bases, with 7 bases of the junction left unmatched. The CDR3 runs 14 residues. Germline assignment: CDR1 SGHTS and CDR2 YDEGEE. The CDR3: CASSLADRVGGYTF. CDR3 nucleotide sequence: TGTGCCAGCAGCTTGGCTGACAGGGTAGGCGGCTACACCTTC.

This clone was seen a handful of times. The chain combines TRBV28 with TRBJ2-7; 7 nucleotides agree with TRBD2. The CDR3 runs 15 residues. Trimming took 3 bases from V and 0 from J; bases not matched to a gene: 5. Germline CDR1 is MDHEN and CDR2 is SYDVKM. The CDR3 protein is CASSFWGGSSYEQYF. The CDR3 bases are TGTGCCAGCAGTTTCTGGGGCGGGAGCTCCTACGAGCAGTACTTC.

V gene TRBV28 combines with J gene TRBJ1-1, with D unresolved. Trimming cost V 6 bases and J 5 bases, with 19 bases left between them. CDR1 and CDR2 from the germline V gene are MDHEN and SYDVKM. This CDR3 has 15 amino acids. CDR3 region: CASRHHPPAGTEAFF. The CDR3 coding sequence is TGTGCCAGCAGACACCACCCCCCCGCGGGTACTGAAGCTTTCTTT.

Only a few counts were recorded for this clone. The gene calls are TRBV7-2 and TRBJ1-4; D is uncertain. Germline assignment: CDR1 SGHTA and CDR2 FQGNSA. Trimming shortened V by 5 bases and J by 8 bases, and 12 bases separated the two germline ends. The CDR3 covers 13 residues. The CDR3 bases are TGTGCCAGCAGCCCTAGGAATTGGGAAAAACTGTTTTTT. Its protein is CASSPRNWEKLFF.

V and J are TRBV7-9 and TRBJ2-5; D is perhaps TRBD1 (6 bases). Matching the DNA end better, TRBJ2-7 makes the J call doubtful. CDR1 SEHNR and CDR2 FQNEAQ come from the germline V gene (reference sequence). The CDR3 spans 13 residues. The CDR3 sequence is CASSLADRGEQYF. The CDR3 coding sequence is TGTGCCAGCAGCTTAGCGGACAGAGGCGAGCAGTACTTC.

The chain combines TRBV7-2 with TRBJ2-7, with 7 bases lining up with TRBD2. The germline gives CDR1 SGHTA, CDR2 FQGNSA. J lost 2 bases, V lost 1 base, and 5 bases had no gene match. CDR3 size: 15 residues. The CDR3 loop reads CASSLEGGRTYEQYF. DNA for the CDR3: TGTGCCAGCAGCTTAGAGGGAGGGCGCACCTACGAGCAGTACTTC.

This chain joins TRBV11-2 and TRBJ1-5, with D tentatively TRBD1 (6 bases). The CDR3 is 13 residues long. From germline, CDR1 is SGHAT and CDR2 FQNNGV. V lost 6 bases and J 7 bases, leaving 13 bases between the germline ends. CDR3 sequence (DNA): TGTGCCAGCAGTGTGAAGGGGGGCCAGCCCCAGCATTTT. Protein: CASSVKGGQPQHF.

As DNA, the CDR3 is TGTGCCAGCAGCGCCCACACCGGGACAAGTCTAGTGTCCGGGCAGTTCTTC. It yields the protein CASSAHTGTSLVSGQFF. V usage is TRBV11-2 and J usage is TRBJ2-1, with D possibly matching TRBD1 (6 bases). Germline-derived CDR1 and CDR2 are SGHAT and FQNNGV. The CDR3 covers 17 residues. The V gene lost 5 bases and the J gene lost 12 bases, with 29 bases spanning the gap.

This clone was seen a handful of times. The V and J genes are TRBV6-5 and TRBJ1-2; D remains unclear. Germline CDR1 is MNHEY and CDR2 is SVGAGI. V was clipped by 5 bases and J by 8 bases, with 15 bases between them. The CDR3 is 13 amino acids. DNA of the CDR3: TGTGCCAGCAGTGACATCGGGCTTGAGGGCTACACCTTC. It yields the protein CASSDIGLEGYTF.